Following are 29 T cell receptor beta chains from one sample sequenced in a study of blood T cell repertoires in COVID-19 (dated by TCRdb to about 2020). The library was generated by the immunoSEQ multiplex PCR assay. TCRdb re-hosts the immuneACCESS table, in-frame sequences only. Its copies lack some clones; in the studies checked, an unresolved V gene accounts for under half of them, and the cause for the rest is not known. This sample comprises roughly 16,000 clones, approximately 86% of them detected only once. The top ten constitute around 2.9% of the sample. Sequenced material: peripheral blood. The receptors come from a human donor in a cohort sampled during active COVID-19.

The rearrangement uses TRBV4-3 and TRBJ2-1; a weak D match, TRBD2 (5 bases). Germline V gene lookup returns CDR1 LGHNA and CDR2 YSLEER. The CDR3 is 14 residues long. V lost 0 bases to trimming and J lost 10 bases, with 13 bases between them. The CDR3 DNA sequence: TGCGCCAGCAGCCAAGAATGGGAGCGGAGCGAGCAGTTCTTC. Protein sequence: CASSQEWERSEQFF.

The chain carries TRBV10-3 and TRBJ1-1, with 10 bases lining up with TRBD1. Germline CDR1 ENHRY, CDR2 SYGVKD. This CDR3 has 15 residues. V shed 9 bases, J shed 0 bases, and the junction held 7 bases outside the gene matches. As DNA, the CDR3 is TGTGCCATGGGGACAGGGGCAAATTTGAACACTGAAGCTTTCTTT. Translating gives CAMGTGANLNTEAFF.

The rearrangement uses TRBV27 and TRBJ1-2; tentatively, D is TRBD1 (6 bases). Germline lookup yields CDR1 MNHEY and CDR2 SMNVEV (reference sequence). Trimming left V 8 bases short and J 8 bases short, with 15 bases between. The CDR3 runs to 12 residues. The CDR3 DNA sequence: TGTGCCAGCGGTGCCTGGGGGCAAGGCTACACCTTC. Translating it yields CASGAWGQGYTF.

This clone was detected only a few times. The chain recombines TRBV5-1 with TRBJ1-2, with 10 positions matching TRBD1. CDR3 length equals 14 residues. Per germline, CDR1 SGHRS and CDR2 YFSETQ. J lost 7 bases, V lost 2 bases, and 5 bases had no gene match. The CDR3 sequence is CASSFGQGEFGYTF. The DNA for the CDR3 is TGCGCCAGCAGCTTCGGACAGGGGGAGTTTGGCTACACCTTC.

The sample holds a few counts of this clone. V is TRBV6-5 and J is TRBJ1-2; D unclear. V was clipped by 0 bases and J by 0 bases, with 8 bases between them. CDR3 length: 15 amino acids. CDR1 is MNHEY and CDR2 is SVGAGI in the germline V gene. The CDR3 nucleotides read TGTGCCAGCAGTTACTCTGGCACCTCTAACTATGGCTACACCTTC. Residues: CASSYSGTSNYGYTF.

V gene TRBV27 combines with J gene TRBJ2-3; a weak D match, TRBD1 (6 bases). The CDR3 is made up of 16 amino acids. CDR1 MNHEY and CDR2 SMNVEV come from the germline V gene (reference sequence). Trimming shortened V by 4 bases and J by 6 bases, and 20 bases separated the two germline ends. Here the CDR3 DNA reads TGTGCCAGCAGTTCCCGGGACCCAGGGGTATGGGATACGCAGTATTTT. As protein: CASSSRDPGVWDTQYF.

J is TRBJ2-7 and V is TRBV6-4, with D maybe TRBD1 (5 bases). This CDR3 is 15 amino acids long. Germline lookup yields CDR1 MRHNA and CDR2 SNTAGT. V gave up 0 bases and J gave up 5 bases, with 14 bases separating them. CDR3 sequence (DNA): TGTGCCAGCAGTGACTCTTGGGGCGCAAGTCACGAGCAGTACTTC. Its protein product is CASSDSWGASHEQYF.

The chain has TRBV30 and TRBJ2-1; 8 positions agree with TRBD2. The CDR3 runs 14 residues. J lost 0 bases, V lost 4 bases, and 2 bases had no gene match. In germline, CDR1 is GTSNPN, CDR2 SVGIG (reference sequence). CDR3 coding DNA: TGTGCCTGGAACAGCGGGAGCTCCTACAATGAGCAGTTCTTC. It codes for CAWNSGSSYNEQFF.

This rearrangement joins TRBV2 to TRBJ2-5; weak D call: TRBD1 (5 bases). Between the trimmed V and J ends, which lost 6 bases and 3 bases, there was a span of 11 bases. This CDR3 contains 13 residues. Germline V gene lookup returns CDR1 SNHLY and CDR2 FYNNEI. CDR3 nucleotide sequence: TGTGCCAGCAGGCGTCGCAGGGAAGAGACCCAGTACTTC. Its translation: CASRRRREETQYF.

V gene TRBV6-5 combines with J gene TRBJ2-5; a possible D gene is TRBD2 (7 bases). Trimming removed 6 bases from V and 5 bases from J, with 10 bases in between. Germline-derived CDR1 and CDR2 are MNHEY and SVGAGI. This CDR3 has 12 amino acids. The CDR3 loop reads CASRGGAETQYF. CDR3 sequence (DNA): TGTGCCAGCAGGGGGGGGGCCGAGACCCAGTACTTC.

This chain uses TRBV7-2 with TRBJ2-3; 10 bases align to TRBD2. This CDR3 is built from 17 residues. Losses at the gene ends were 2 bases for V and 3 bases for J; bases not matched to a gene: 8. In germline, CDR1 is SGHTA, CDR2 FQGNSA. The DNA of the CDR3 is TGTGCCAGCAGCTTAACTCAGCGGGAGGGGCGGACAGATACGCAGTATTTT. Protein sequence: CASSLTQREGRTDTQYF.

This clone has only a few counts. The chain employs TRBV7-7 and TRBJ2-2; tentatively, D is TRBD2 (5 bases). The CDR3 extends over 11 amino acids. Trimming took 9 bases from V and 7 from J, leaving 9 bases between them. Germline values: CDR1 SSHAT, CDR2 FNYEAQ (reference sequence). CDR3 DNA sequence: TGTGCCAGTGGCCGGGGCGGGGAGCTGTTTTTT. Translated, it gives CASGRGGELFF.

The chain recombines TRBV11-2 with TRBJ2-1; 12 bases match TRBD2. The length of the CDR3 is 18 residues. Unmatched junction bases numbered 12, after V lost 5 bases and J lost 4 bases. Looked up from germline, CDR1 is SGHAT and CDR2 is FQNNGV. CDR3 sequence reads: CASSQDTRTSGKYNEQFF. The CDR3 DNA follows: TGTGCCAGCAGCCAAGATACCCGGACTAGCGGGAAGTACAATGAGCAGTTCTTC.

This clone was seen only a few times. The J gene is TRBJ2-3, the V gene TRBV7-9; 9 bases are a match to TRBD1. J gave up 5 bases and V 5 bases, and 8 bases lay outside the gene matches. Germline V gene sequence: CDR1 SEHNR, CDR2 FQNEAQ (reference sequence). The CDR3 has 15 amino acids. CDR3 nucleotide sequence: TGTGCCAGCAGCAAAAGGGGGACAGGGATAGATACGCAGTATTTT. Encoded protein: CASSKRGTGIDTQYF.

V usage is TRBV11-2 and J usage is TRBJ2-4; D perhaps matches TRBD1 (5 bases). The CDR3 is 14 amino acids. Germline lookup yields CDR1 SGHAT and CDR2 FQNNGV. Between the trimmed V and J ends, which lost 1 base and 15 bases, there was a span of 19 bases. The CDR3, as DNA: TGTGCCAGCAGCTTAGGTAGGGGTCCTGTAGGAAGGTACTTC. Amino acid sequence: CASSLGRGPVGRYF.

V is TRBV5-6 and J is TRBJ1-1; a possible D gene is TRBD1 (5 bases). Germline V gene sequence: CDR1 SGHDT, CDR2 YYEEEE. The CDR3 has 16 residues. The ends were cut back, 4 bases at V and 0 bases at J, with 16 bases in the middle. The CDR3 sequence is CASSLRQILMNTEAFF. CDR3 in DNA: TGTGCCAGCAGCCTTAGACAGATCCTGATGAACACTGAAGCTTTCTTT.

The rearrangement joins TRBV10-2 to TRBJ1-1; TRBD1 agrees at 11 bases. After removal of 4 bases from V and 5 bases from J, the junction contained 6 bases not matched to a gene. Germline V lookup: CDR1 WSHSY, CDR2 SAAADI. The CDR3 contains 15 residues. CDR3 protein: CASSGTGTGGTEAFF. Written as DNA, the CDR3 is TGCGCCAGCAGTGGGACCGGGACAGGGGGGACTGAAGCTTTCTTT.

V is TRBV3-1 (or the pseudogene TRBV3-2) and J is TRBJ2-7, with D possibly TRBD2 on 6 matching bases. The CDR3 extends over 15 amino acids. The germline V and J ends were trimmed by 0 bases and 2 bases, with 11 bases remaining between them. Germline lookup yields CDR1 LGHDT and CDR2 YNNKEL (reference sequence). The CDR3 DNA sequence: TGTGCCAGCAGCCAAGATGCGGGGCCAACCTACGAGCAGTACTTC. Translating it yields CASSQDAGPTYEQYF.

This clone was seen a handful of times. J is TRBJ1-5 and V is TRBV3-1 (or the pseudogene TRBV3-2); maybe TRBD1 (5 bases). Germline values: CDR1 LGHDT, CDR2 YNNKEL (reference sequence). The V and J ends lost 3 bases and 5 bases respectively, with 11 bases between them. This CDR3 region has 14 residues. The CDR3 loop is CASSQAGRHQPQHF. Here the CDR3 DNA reads TGTGCCAGCAGCCAGGCAGGGAGGCATCAGCCCCAGCATTTT.

The chain recombines TRBV30 with TRBJ1-2, with a weak D call TRBD1 (5 bases). The germline V gene has CDR1 GTSNPN and CDR2 SVGIG (reference sequence). The V and J ends lost 3 bases and 4 bases respectively, with 15 bases between them. There are 14 residues in the CDR3. CDR3 DNA sequence: TGTGCCTGGAGCCAAACTGGGGGGATCTATGGCTACACCTTC. It encodes CAWSQTGGIYGYTF.

The chain joins TRBV5-1 to TRBJ1-6; D might be TRBD1 (5 bases). Trimming stripped 1 base from V and 10 bases from J, with 12 bases between. Germline loops: CDR1 SGHRS, CDR2 YFSETQ. The CDR3 totals 14 residues. The DNA for the CDR3 is TGCGCCAGCAGCTTGAGGCAGGGCTTCTCACCCCTCCACTTT. Translation gives CASSLRQGFSPLHF.

The J gene is TRBJ2-2, the V gene TRBV28; D is uncertain. CDR3 length: 12 residues. Trimming removed 6 bases from V and 4 bases from J, with 6 bases in between. Germline CDR1 and CDR2: MDHEN and SYDVKM. CDR3 protein: CASRHLTGELFF. CDR3 coding DNA: TGTGCCAGCAGACACCTCACCGGGGAGCTGTTTTTT.

The V and J genes are TRBV29-1 and TRBJ2-1; 9 nucleotides align to TRBD2. The CDR3 extends over 16 amino acids. In germline, CDR1 is SQVTM, CDR2 ANQGSEA. Trimming cost V 5 bases and J 5 bases; bases outside gene matches: 13. Here the CDR3 reads CSVYRRRLAGNNEQFF. CDR3 bases: TGCAGCGTTTACCGGCGGCGGCTAGCGGGAAACAATGAGCAGTTCTTC.

J is TRBJ2-3 and V is TRBV28; 7 bases are shared with TRBD2. This CDR3 spans 14 amino acids. The V gene's germline CDR1 is MDHEN and CDR2 SYDVKM. V gave up 7 bases and J gave up 0 bases; unmatched junction bases: 4. The CDR3 DNA reads TGTGCCAGCATGAATAGCGGGAGCACAGATACGCAGTATTTT. Translated: CASMNSGSTDTQYF.

The chain links TRBV7-2 to TRBJ2-1, with a weak D call TRBD2 (5 bases). V was shortened by 0 bases and J by 10 bases, with 13 bases between the two germline ends. Germline CDR1 reads SGHTA; CDR2 reads FQGNSA. CDR3 length: 14 residues. The CDR3: CASSLARWEYEQFF. The CDR3 nucleotides are TGTGCCAGCAGCTTAGCGCGGTGGGAGTACGAGCAGTTCTTC. Complete variable domain (other parts from reference TRBV7-2 and TRBJ2-1): GAGVSQSPSNKVTEKGKDVELRCDPISGHTALYWYRQSLGQGLEFLIYFQGNSAPDKSGLPSDRFSAERTGGSVSTLTIQRTQQEDSAVYLCASSLARWEYEQFFGPGTRLTVL.

This clone was found a few times. V usage is TRBV9 and J usage is TRBJ1-3; TRBD1 might be the D (6 bases). Trimming cost V 2 bases and J 2 bases, with 11 bases left between them. The CDR3 spans 15 residues. CDR1 and CDR2 from the germline V gene are SGDLS and YYNGEE. The CDR3 DNA reads as TGTGCCAGCAGCGTGAGTCAGGGGACTGGAAACACCATATATTTT. Translating it yields CASSVSQGTGNTIYF. The entire variable domain, with the rest obtained from reference TRBV9 and TRBJ1-3, is as follows: DSGVTQTPKHLITATGQRVTLRCSPRSGDLSVYWYQQSLDQGLQFLIQYYNGEERAKGNILERFSAQQFPDLHSELNLSSLELGDSALYFCASSVSQGTGNTIYFGEGSWLTVV.

The sample holds one count of this clone. The chain recombines TRBV5-1 with TRBJ1-6; D possibly corresponds to TRBD1 (6 bases). CDR3 length equals 16 residues. Germline loops: CDR1 SGHRS, CDR2 YFSETQ. The germline V and J ends were trimmed by 0 bases and 9 bases, with 16 bases remaining between them. The CDR3 protein is CASSLAGARYGSPLHF. Here the CDR3 DNA reads TGCGCCAGCAGCTTGGCAGGGGCGCGATACGGTTCACCCCTCCACTTT.

In DNA, the CDR3 is TGTGCCAGCAGCCAAGATTTCAACACAGATACGCAGTATTTT. Encoded protein: CASSQDFNTDTQYF. J is TRBJ2-3 and V is TRBV3-1 (or the pseudogene TRBV3-2); D is uncertain. V lost 0 bases to trimming and J lost 2 bases, with 6 bases between them. CDR3 length: 14 residues. The germline V gene encodes CDR1 LGHDT and CDR2 YNNKEL (reference sequence).

The rearrangement links TRBV7-9 to TRBJ2-3, with TRBD2 identical over 11 bases. V was clipped by 10 bases and J by 6 bases; unmatched bases: 12. Germline CDR1 is SEHNR and CDR2 is FQNEAQ (reference sequence). The CDR3 is made up of 15 amino acids. The CDR3 DNA sequence: TGTGCCACCGCCACTAGCGGGAGTGGAGCGGATACGCAGTATTTT. Residues: CATATSGSGADTQYF.